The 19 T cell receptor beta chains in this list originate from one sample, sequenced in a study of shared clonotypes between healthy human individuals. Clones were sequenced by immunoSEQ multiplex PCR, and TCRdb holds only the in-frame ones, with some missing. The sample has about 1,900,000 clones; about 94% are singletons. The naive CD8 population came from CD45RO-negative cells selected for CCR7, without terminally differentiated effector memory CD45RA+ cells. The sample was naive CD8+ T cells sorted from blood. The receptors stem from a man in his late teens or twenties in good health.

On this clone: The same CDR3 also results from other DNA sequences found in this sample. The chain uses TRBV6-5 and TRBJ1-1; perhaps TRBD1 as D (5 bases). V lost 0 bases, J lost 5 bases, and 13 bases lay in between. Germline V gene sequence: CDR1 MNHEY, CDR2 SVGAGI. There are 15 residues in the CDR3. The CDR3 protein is CASSYSRQGGTEAFF. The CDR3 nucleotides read TGTGCCAGCAGTTACTCGAGGCAGGGAGGAACTGAAGCTTTCTTT.

Written as DNA, the CDR3 is TGTGCCAGCAGTTTTTCTGCGGGGACGGAATCCTACGAGCAGTACTTC. This encodes CASSFSAGTESYEQYF. The gene calls are TRBV27 and TRBJ2-7, with a weak D call TRBD2 (6 bases). This CDR3 spans 16 amino acids. Trimming took off 3 bases at V and 1 base at J, with 16 bases between the two ends. Germline assignment: CDR1 MNHEY and CDR2 SMNVEV (reference sequence).

In DNA form, the CDR3 reads TGTGCCAGCAGTTACACCGACCCCTACGAGCAGTACTTC. It is translated as CASSYTDPYEQYF. The genes are TRBV27 and TRBJ2-7; D uncertain. Trimming left V 4 bases short and J 2 bases short, with 9 bases between. Germline V gene lookup returns CDR1 MNHEY and CDR2 SMNVEV (reference sequence). The CDR3 runs 13 residues.

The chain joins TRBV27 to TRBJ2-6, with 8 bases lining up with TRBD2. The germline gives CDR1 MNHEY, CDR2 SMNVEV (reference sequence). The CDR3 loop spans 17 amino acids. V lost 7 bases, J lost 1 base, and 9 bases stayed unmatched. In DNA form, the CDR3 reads TGTGCCAGCATGCGGGGGGATTATTTTTCTGGGGCCAACGTCCTGACTTTC. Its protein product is CASMRGDYFSGANVLTF.

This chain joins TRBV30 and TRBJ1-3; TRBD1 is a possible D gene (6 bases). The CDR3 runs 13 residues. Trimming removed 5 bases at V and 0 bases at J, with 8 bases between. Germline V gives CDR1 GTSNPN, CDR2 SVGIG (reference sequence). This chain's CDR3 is CAWEGVSGNTIYF. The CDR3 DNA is TGTGCCTGGGAGGGGGTCTCTGGAAACACCATATATTTT.

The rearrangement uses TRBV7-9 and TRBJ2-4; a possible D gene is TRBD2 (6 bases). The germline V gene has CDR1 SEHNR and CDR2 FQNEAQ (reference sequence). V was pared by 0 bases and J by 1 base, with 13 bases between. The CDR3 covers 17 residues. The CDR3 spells CASSLASEGSAKNIQYF. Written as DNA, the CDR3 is TGTGCCAGCAGCTTAGCGTCGGAGGGGTCCGCCAAAAACATTCAGTACTTC.

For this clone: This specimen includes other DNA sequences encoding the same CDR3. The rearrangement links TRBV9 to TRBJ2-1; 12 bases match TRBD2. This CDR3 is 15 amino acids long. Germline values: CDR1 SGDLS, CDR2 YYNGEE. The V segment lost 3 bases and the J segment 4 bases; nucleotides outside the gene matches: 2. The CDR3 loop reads CASSASGGVYNEQFF. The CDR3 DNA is TGTGCCAGCAGCGCTAGCGGGGGGGTATACAATGAGCAGTTCTTC.

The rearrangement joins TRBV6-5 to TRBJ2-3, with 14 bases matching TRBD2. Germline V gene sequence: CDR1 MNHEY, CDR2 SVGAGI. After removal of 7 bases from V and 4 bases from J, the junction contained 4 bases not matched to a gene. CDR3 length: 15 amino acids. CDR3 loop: CASKMTSGGADTQYF. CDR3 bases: TGTGCCAGCAAAATGACTAGCGGGGGGGCAGATACGCAGTATTTT.

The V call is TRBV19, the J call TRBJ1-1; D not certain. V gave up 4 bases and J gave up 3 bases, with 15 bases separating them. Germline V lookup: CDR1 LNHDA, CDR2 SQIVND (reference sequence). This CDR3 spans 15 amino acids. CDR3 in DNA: TGTGCCAGTAGTAACCTTCGGGCGGGAGACACTGAAGCTTTCTTT. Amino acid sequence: CASSNLRAGDTEAFF.

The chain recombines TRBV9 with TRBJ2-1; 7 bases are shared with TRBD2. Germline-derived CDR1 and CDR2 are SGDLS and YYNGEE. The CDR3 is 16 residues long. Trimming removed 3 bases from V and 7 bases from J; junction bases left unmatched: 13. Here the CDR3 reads CASSGQREILQNEQFF. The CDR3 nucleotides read TGTGCCAGCAGCGGACAGCGGGAAATCCTTCAAAATGAGCAGTTCTTC.

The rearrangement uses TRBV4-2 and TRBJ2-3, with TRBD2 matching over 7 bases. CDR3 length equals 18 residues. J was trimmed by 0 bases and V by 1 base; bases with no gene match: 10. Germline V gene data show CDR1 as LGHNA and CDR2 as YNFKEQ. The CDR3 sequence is CASSQGQLAGESTDTQYF. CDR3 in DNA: TGTGCCAGCAGCCAAGGCCAGCTGGCGGGGGAGAGCACAGATACGCAGTATTTT.

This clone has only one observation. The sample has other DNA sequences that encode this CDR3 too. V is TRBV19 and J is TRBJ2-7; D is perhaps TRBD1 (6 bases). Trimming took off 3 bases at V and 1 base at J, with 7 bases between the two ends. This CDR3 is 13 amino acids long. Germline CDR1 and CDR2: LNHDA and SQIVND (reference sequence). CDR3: CASSMTGSYEQYF. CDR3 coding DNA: TGTGCCAGTAGTATGACAGGTTCCTACGAGCAGTACTTC.

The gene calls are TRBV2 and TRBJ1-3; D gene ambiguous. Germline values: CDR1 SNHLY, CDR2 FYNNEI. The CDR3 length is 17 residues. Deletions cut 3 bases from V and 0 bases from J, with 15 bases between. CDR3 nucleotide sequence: TGTGCCAGCAGTGATTCTGTTAGGGCCCCCTCTGGAAACACCATATATTTT. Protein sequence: CASSDSVRAPSGNTIYF. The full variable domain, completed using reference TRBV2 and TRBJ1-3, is EPEVTQTPSHQVTQMGQEVILRCVPISNHLYFYWYRQILGQKVEFLVSFYNNEISEKSEIFDDQFSVERPDGSNFTLKIRSTKLEDSAMYFCASSDSVRAPSGNTIYFGEGSWLTVV.

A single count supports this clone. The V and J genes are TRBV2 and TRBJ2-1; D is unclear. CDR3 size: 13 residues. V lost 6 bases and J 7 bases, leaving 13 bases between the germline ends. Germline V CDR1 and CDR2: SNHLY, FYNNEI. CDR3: CASSGEYGNEQFF. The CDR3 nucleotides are TGTGCCAGCAGCGGTGAATATGGGAATGAGCAGTTCTTC. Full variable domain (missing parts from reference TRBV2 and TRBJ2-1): EPEVTQTPSHQVTQMGQEVILRCVPISNHLYFYWYRQILGQKVEFLVSFYNNEISEKSEIFDDQFSVERPDGSNFTLKIRSTKLEDSAMYFCASSGEYGNEQFFGPGTRLTVL.

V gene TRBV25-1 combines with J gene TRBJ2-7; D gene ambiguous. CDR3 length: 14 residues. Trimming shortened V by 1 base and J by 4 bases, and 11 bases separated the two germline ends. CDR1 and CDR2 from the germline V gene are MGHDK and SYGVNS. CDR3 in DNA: TGTGCCAGCAGTGAATTAGAGTCAGAGTACGAGCAGTACTTC. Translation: CASSELESEYEQYF.

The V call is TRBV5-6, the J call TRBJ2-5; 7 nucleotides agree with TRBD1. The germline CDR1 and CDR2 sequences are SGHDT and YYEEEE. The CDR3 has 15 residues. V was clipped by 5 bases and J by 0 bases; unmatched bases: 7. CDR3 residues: CASSFGTEYQETQYF. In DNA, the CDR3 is TGTGCCAGCAGTTTCGGGACAGAGTACCAAGAGACCCAGTACTTC.

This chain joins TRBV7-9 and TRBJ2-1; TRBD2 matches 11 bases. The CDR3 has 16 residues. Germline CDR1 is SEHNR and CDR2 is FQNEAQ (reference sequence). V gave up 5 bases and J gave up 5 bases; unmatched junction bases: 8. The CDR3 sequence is CASSVEGLAGNNEQFF. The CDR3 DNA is TGTGCCAGCAGCGTAGAAGGACTAGCGGGTAACAATGAGCAGTTCTTC.

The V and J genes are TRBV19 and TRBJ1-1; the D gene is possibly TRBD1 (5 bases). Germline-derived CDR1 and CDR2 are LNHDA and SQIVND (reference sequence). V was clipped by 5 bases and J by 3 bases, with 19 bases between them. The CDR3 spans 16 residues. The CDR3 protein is CASSPPGLARDTEAFF. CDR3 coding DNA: TGTGCCAGTAGTCCGCCGGGACTAGCAAGGGACACTGAAGCTTTCTTT.

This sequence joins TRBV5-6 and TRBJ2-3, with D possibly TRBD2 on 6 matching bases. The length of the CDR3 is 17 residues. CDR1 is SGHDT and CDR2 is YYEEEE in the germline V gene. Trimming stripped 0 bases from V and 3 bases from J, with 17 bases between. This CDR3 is CASSLELRGWMTDTQYF. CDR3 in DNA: TGTGCCAGCAGCTTGGAATTGCGGGGATGGATGACAGATACGCAGTATTTT.